Listed below are T cell receptor beta chains from one sample, sequenced in a study of blood T cell repertoires in COVID-19. Assay used: immunoSEQ multiplex PCR; TCRdb lists only in-frame clones, some missing. The sample holds under 300,000 clones; 86% are singletons and the top ten take about 12%. The specimen was peripheral blood. Receptors originate from a woman younger than 45 with COVID-19, enrolled during active disease. The CDR3 runs from the conserved cysteine through the conserved F or W. A D gene is named only where the DNA matches it firmly. Clone sizes are given selectively: once, few, many, or a class where the clone is expanded.

V gene	CDR3 length	clone size	J gene	D gene	CDR3 DNA	CDR3 protein
TRBV2	13	.	TRBJ2-3	.	TGTGCCAGCACCGATCAGGGCACAGATACGCAGTATTTT	CASTDQGTDTQYF
TRBV5-1	17	.	TRBJ2-6	.	TGCGCCAGCAGCCCCGGTTTGGGGGCGCGCGGGGCCAACGTCCTGACTTTC	CASSPGLGARGANVLTF
TRBV9	15	.	TRBJ2-7	.	TGTGCCAGCAGCCAGACCAAACAGGGAAGGTACGAGCAGTACTTC	CASSQTKQGRYEQYF
TRBV27	13	once	TRBJ1-2	.	TGTGCCAGCAGTTGGGCAGAAAACTATGGCTACACCTTC	CASSWAENYGYTF
TRBV3-1/TRBV3-2	17	.	TRBJ2-1	TRBD2	TGTGCCAGCAGCCCAGGGGGGAGCGGGGGGGCCTACAATGAGCAGTTCTTC	CASSPGGSGGAYNEQFF
TRBV10-1	14	.	TRBJ2-7	TRBD2	TGCGCCAGCAGTGGACGGACTAGCGGCGCCGAGCAGTACTTC	CASSGRTSGAEQYF
TRBV19	15	once	TRBJ1-5	.	TGTGCCAGTAGTTCCCTGGGAGGGACCGGTCAGCCCCAGCATTTT	CASSSLGGTGQPQHF
TRBV2	15	.	TRBJ1-4	.	TGTGCCAGCAGTCATTCCCCTGGGGCGGATGAAAAACTGTTTTTT	CASSHSPGADEKLFF
TRBV7-9	17	.	TRBJ2-7	TRBD1	TGTGCCAGCAGCTTAGGTCCGCGAAGGGACAGGGTCGAAGAGCAGTACTTC	CASSLGPRRDRVEEQYF
TRBV5-5	15	.	TRBJ1-4	.	TGTGCCAGCAGCTTGTGGGGGGGTCGAGGGGAAAAACTGTTTTTT	CASSLWGGRGEKLFF
TRBV3-1/TRBV3-2	15	once	TRBJ2-3	.	TGTGCCAGCAGCCAAGTCGGGACTAGCACAGATACGCAGTATTTT	CASSQVGTSTDTQYF
TRBV5-1	14	.	TRBJ1-2	.	TGCGCCAGCAGCGGGGCTATGGGGGGCTATGGCTACACCTTC	CASSGAMGGYGYTF
TRBV3-1/TRBV3-2	13	.	TRBJ2-5	.	TGTGCCAGCAGCCAATTCCTCAGGCAGACCCAGTACTTC	CASSQFLRQTQYF
TRBV3-1/TRBV3-2	17	few	TRBJ2-2	TRBD2	TGTGCCAGCAGCCAAGATCCACTAGCGGGGAATACCGGGGAGCTGTTTTTT	CASSQDPLAGNTGELFF
TRBV10-2	13	.	TRBJ2-1	.	TGCGCCAGCAGGGTGGACTTAGCGAATGAGCAGTTCTTC	CASRVDLANEQFF
TRBV9	16	.	TRBJ1-2	TRBD1	TGTGCCAGCAGCGTAGCTACTGGGGGACAGGGGAATGGCTACACCTTC	CASSVATGGQGNGYTF
TRBV5-4	13	.	TRBJ2-1	TRBD1	TGTGCCAGCAGATACAGGGGTTCCAATGAGCAGTTCTTC	CASRYRGSNEQFF
TRBV5-1	15	.	TRBJ2-3	TRBD2	TGCGCCAGCAGCCATGGGCGGGGGTACACAGATACGCAGTATTTT	CASSHGRGYTDTQYF
TRBV7-9	14	.	TRBJ2-5	.	TGTGCCAGCAGCTTAGACTCCAGGGTGGAGACCCAGTACTTC	CASSLDSRVETQYF
TRBV10-1	16	.	TRBJ2-3	TRBD1	TGCGCCAGCAGTGCGATCCCGGGACAGGGCACAGATACGCAGTATTTT	CASSAIPGQGTDTQYF
TRBV5-4	14	.	TRBJ2-3	.	TGTGCCGGAGGACAGTTTTCGATCACAGATACGCAGTATTTT	CAGGQFSITDTQYF
TRBV10-2	14	few	TRBJ2-7	.	TGCGCCAGCAGGGAACAGGGGAGGACCTACGAGCAGTACTTC	CASREQGRTYEQYF
TRBV5-1	14	.	TRBJ2-4	.	TGCGCCAGCAGCGTCGGGGATTCGAAAAACATTCAGTACTTC	CASSVGDSKNIQYF
TRBV6-5	13	many	TRBJ2-3	.	TGTGCCAGCAGTTCACTACCCACAGATACGCAGTATTTT	CASSSLPTDTQYF
TRBV3-1/TRBV3-2	14	.	TRBJ1-6	.	TGTGCCAGCAGCCAAGATGGGAGGGATTCACCCCTCCACTTT	CASSQDGRDSPLHF
TRBV11-2	15	.	TRBJ1-6	TRBD1	TGTGCCAGCAGCTTAGATCCACAGGGGGATTCACCCCTCCACTTT	CASSLDPQGDSPLHF
TRBV19	17	.	TRBJ2-6	.	TGTGCCAGTATCTATAGCGGAGACCTCTCTGGGGCCAACGTCCTGACTTTC	CASIYSGDLSGANVLTF
TRBV10-1	17	.	TRBJ2-3	.	TGCGCCAGCAGTGAGGCCGGCGTGTGGGGAGGCACAGATACGCAGTATTTT	CASSEAGVWGGTDTQYF
TRBV5-6	14	.	TRBJ2-5	.	TGTGCCAGCAGCTTGGCCACATCAAGAGGGACCCAGTACTTC	CASSLATSRGTQYF
TRBV30	14	.	TRBJ2-7	TRBD1	TGTGCCTGGAGGAAACAGACAGGGCCCTACGAGCAGTACTTC	CAWRKQTGPYEQYF
TRBV18	14	.	TRBJ1-6	TRBD1	TGTGCCAGCTCAGTACAGGGGGTTAATTCACCCCTCCACTTT	CASSVQGVNSPLHF
TRBV19	15	.	TRBJ1-2	.	TGTGCCAGCCGATCTGGGGGAGCGGGGAACTATGGCTACACCTTC	CASRSGGAGNYGYTF
TRBV5-8	15	few	TRBJ2-1	.	TGTGCCAGCAGCTTGGAAGGGGGATCCTACAATGAGCAGTTCTTC	CASSLEGGSYNEQFF
TRBV30	13	.	TRBJ2-7	.	TGTGCCTGGGAGACTGGAGCCTCCTACGAGCAGTACTTC	CAWETGASYEQYF
TRBV5-1	16	few	TRBJ1-5	.	TGCGCCAGCAGCTTGGGAGGGGGATTCGGTAATCAGCCCCAGCATTTT	CASSLGGGFGNQPQHF
TRBV2	12	.	TRBJ2-5	.	TGTGCCAGCTCTGTAGGGGTGGAGACCCAGTACTTC	CASSVGVETQYF